This T cell receptor (beta chain) originates from a study of post-analysis software for immune sequencing data. Study details: Several disease courses (relapsing-remitting, secondary progressive and progressive-relapsing) of multiple sclerosis were included.

A remark on this clonotype: The antigen is undetermined.

Prepared TCR beta cDNA libraries contained unique molecular identifiers. There were 1 to 10 million T cells, and 400,000 to 650,000 cDNA molecules came from them. TCRdb re-called the PCR reads through MiXCR, storing one row per CDR3 protein. Of 400,000 to 500,000 distinct CDR3 sequences detected, 35% to 45% appear once; the ten largest clones hold approximately 7.6%. Broader study findings: In patients, TRBV5-6, TRBV5-1 and TRBV20-1 belonged to roughly five TRBV segments found more frequently than in controls. Samples made in the same batch grouped tightly together by F measure. Significantly lower normalized Chao1 diversity was found in patients with multiple sclerosis relative to controls.

The germline CDR1 and CDR2 sequences are MNHEY and SMNVEV (reference sequence). Unmatched junction bases numbered 2, after V lost 8 bases and J lost 0 bases. The CDR3 is 13 residues long. The chain recombines TRBV27 with TRBJ2-7, with TRBD2 identical over 9 bases. The sequence was obtained from a girl aged 2-10 years with multiple sclerosis. Sequencing used blood. The CDR3 sequence is CASGLAPSYEQYF. CDR3 coding DNA: TGTGCCAGCGGACTAGCGCCCTCCTACGAGCAGTACTTC.